These 20 T cell receptor beta chains share one sample of origin, sequenced in a study of cytotoxic CD8 clonotypes in ibrutinib-treated CLL. Profiling relied on immunoSEQ multiplex PCR, and the TCRdb table lists in-frame clones only, not all of them. Of more than 150,000 clones detected, over 60% appear once; the ten largest clones hold roughly 13%. Here the sequenced sample was PBMCs, taken after 24 months of ibrutinib treatment. These receptors were taken from a human donor with chronic lymphocytic leukemia.

The chain links TRBV7-2 to TRBJ1-2; D is unclear. The CDR3 covers 13 residues. Germline CDR1 is SGHTA and CDR2 is FQGNSA. V lost 3 bases and J 8 bases, leaving 13 bases between the germline ends. This CDR3 reads CASSFEQTLGYTF. CDR3 sequence (DNA): TGTGCCAGCAGCTTCGAACAGACGTTGGGCTACACCTTC.

This clone was recorded only once. The chain combines TRBV5-4 with TRBJ2-1; possibly TRBD2 for D (6 bases). The CDR3 is 15 amino acids. Germline CDR1 reads SGHNT; CDR2 reads YYREEE (reference sequence). V was trimmed by 7 bases and J by 5 bases, leaving 19 bases between them. As DNA, the CDR3 is TGTGCCAGCGAATGGGGCAGGGACTTAAACAATGAGCAGTTCTTC. Translating it yields CASEWGRDLNNEQFF.

This chain joins TRBV2 and TRBJ2-3, with a weak D call TRBD2 (6 bases). V lost 3 bases and J 2 bases, leaving 12 bases between the germline ends. Germline CDR1 and CDR2: SNHLY and FYNNEI. CDR3 size: 15 residues. DNA for the CDR3: TGTGCCAGCAGTGATGCAGCGGGTTACACAGATACGCAGTATTTT. Translating it yields CASSDAAGYTDTQYF.

This clone was counted only a few times. J is TRBJ2-1 and V is TRBV12-5, with D possibly being TRBD2 (6 bases). V was trimmed by 8 bases and J by 9 bases, leaving 17 bases between them. The CDR3 has 13 amino acids. Germline CDR1 reads LGHNT; CDR2 reads FRNRAP. The CDR3 sequence is CASRRGNGGEQFF. The CDR3 coding sequence is TGTGCTAGTCGGCGCGGGAATGGCGGTGAGCAGTTCTTC.

Note on this clone: An end of the junction differs from the germline gene, which may be a read error. The J gene is TRBJ1-5, the V gene TRBV18; D unresolved. CDR3 length: 14 amino acids. CDR1 is KGHSH, CDR2 LQKENI, per germline. CDR3 sequence reads: CASSPGLGDQPQHF. The CDR3 region has the DNA TGTGCCAGTTCACCGGGTTTGGGAGATCAGCCCCAGCATTTT.

V gene TRBV5-6 combines with J gene TRBJ1-5; 7 bases agree with TRBD1. CDR3 length equals 14 residues. The germline CDR1 and CDR2 sequences are SGHDT and YYEEEE. Unmatched junction bases numbered 5, after V lost 6 bases and J lost 2 bases. DNA of the CDR3: TGTGCCAGCACCAAAACAGGGGGCAATCAGCCCCAGCATTTT. Translation: CASTKTGGNQPQHF. Based on the CDR3 plus reference TRBV5-6 and TRBJ1-5, the full variable domain is DAGVTQSPTHLIKTRGQQVTLRCSPKSGHDTVSWYQQALGQGPQFIFQYYEEEERQRGNFPDRFSGHQFPNYSSELNVNALLLGDSALYLCASTKTGGNQPQHFGDGTRLSIL.

V usage is TRBV7-9 and J usage is TRBJ2-7; D assignment may be TRBD1 or TRBD2 (5 bases each). CDR3 size: 14 residues. CDR1 is SEHNR and CDR2 is FQNEAQ in the germline V gene (reference sequence). The ends were cut back, 5 bases at V and 6 bases at J, with 17 bases in the middle. CDR3: CASSPGPTMGEQYF. The CDR3 DNA sequence: TGTGCCAGCAGCCCGGGACCGACCATGGGCGAGCAGTACTTC. Supplemented by reference TRBV7-9 and TRBJ2-7, the full variable domain reads DTGVSQNPRHKITKRGQNVTFRCDPISEHNRLYWYRQTLGQGPEFLTYFQNEAQLEKSRLLSDRFSAERPKGSFSTLEIQRTEQGDSAMYLCASSPGPTMGEQYFGPGTRLTVT.

The CDR3 DNA is TGTGCCAGCAGCGTACAGGACAATGAGCAGTTCTTC. Residues: CASSVQDNEQFF. This chain links TRBV9 with TRBJ2-1; D gene uncertain. The CDR3 consists of 12 residues. Germline V gene data show CDR1 as SGDLS and CDR2 as YYNGEE. Trimming took off 1 base at V and 5 bases at J, with 4 bases between the two ends. The variable domain in full, completed from reference TRBV9 and TRBJ2-1, reads DSGVTQTPKHLITATGQRVTLRCSPRSGDLSVYWYQQSLDQGLQFLIQYYNGEERAKGNILERFSAQQFPDLHSELNLSSLELGDSALYFCASSVQDNEQFFGPGTRLTVL.

CDR3 in amino acids: CRGGLAGGEQFF. The CDR3 nucleotides are TGCAGGGGAGGACTAGCGGGAGGTGAGCAGTTCTTC. This chain joins TRBV29-1 and TRBJ2-1; TRBD2 aligns across 14 bases. This CDR3 is built from 12 residues. The germline V gene encodes CDR1 SQVTM and CDR2 ANQGSEA.

This chain uses TRBV18 with TRBJ1-5; 8 bases are shared with TRBD1. J lost 2 bases, V lost 2 bases, and 2 bases had no gene match. The CDR3 totals 15 residues. CDR1 KGHSH and CDR2 LQKENI come from the germline V gene. CDR3 in DNA: TGTGCCAGCTCACCAGGGACAGGCGGCAATCAGCCCCAGCATTTT. It yields the protein CASSPGTGGNQPQHF.

This sequence joins TRBV4-2 and TRBJ1-1, with a possible D match to TRBD1 (5 bases). The ends were cut back, 2 bases at V and 8 bases at J, with 12 bases in the middle. Germline assignment: CDR1 LGHNA and CDR2 YNFKEQ. The length of the CDR3 is 13 residues. CDR3 bases: TGTGCCAGCAGCCAACGACAGAGCGTAGAAGCTTTCTTT. Translated, it gives CASSQRQSVEAFF.

V is TRBV13 and J is TRBJ2-1; 11 positions match TRBD2. V lost 5 bases and J lost 12; bases outside the gene matches: 6. Germline V lookup: CDR1 PRHDT, CDR2 FYEKMQ (reference sequence). The length of the CDR3 is 13 residues. The CDR3 DNA sequence: TGTGCCAGCAGCCGGGGACTAGCGGAGGGGCAGTTCTTC. Its protein is CASSRGLAEGQFF.

V is TRBV27 and J is TRBJ1-1; 9 positions match TRBD1. Trimming took 2 bases from V and 6 from J; bases not matched to a gene: 7. CDR1 is MNHEY, CDR2 SMNVEV, per germline (reference sequence). The length of the CDR3 is 15 residues. Here the CDR3 reads CASSLRRQGGSEAFF. The CDR3 nucleotides read TGTGCCAGCAGTTTAAGGAGACAGGGGGGATCTGAAGCTTTCTTT.

This clone was seen once. V gene TRBV6-5 combines with J gene TRBJ2-7, with D possibly matching TRBD2 (6 bases). V was cut by 6 bases and J by 5 bases, with 17 bases left in between. The CDR3 totals 14 residues. Germline V lookup: CDR1 MNHEY, CDR2 SVGAGI. As DNA, the CDR3 is TGTGCCAGCAGCCAGACTAGGGCCCACCACGAGCAGTACTTC. Translation: CASSQTRAHHEQYF.

This clone was counted once. The J gene is TRBJ2-6, the V gene TRBV7-2, with D possibly TRBD1 on 6 matching bases. The ends were cut back, 6 bases at V and 4 bases at J, with 10 bases in the middle. The CDR3 is 14 amino acids. The germline V gene encodes CDR1 SGHTA and CDR2 FQGNSA. The CDR3: CASRTGTGANVLTF. DNA of the CDR3: TGTGCCAGCAGAACCGGGACAGGGGCCAACGTCCTGACTTTC. Based on the CDR3 plus reference TRBV7-2 and TRBJ2-6, the full variable domain is GAGVSQSPSNKVTEKGKDVELRCDPISGHTALYWYRQSLGQGLEFLIYFQGNSAPDKSGLPSDRFSAERTGGSVSTLTIQRTQQEDSAVYLCASRTGTGANVLTFGAGSRLTVL.

The J gene is TRBJ2-2, the V gene TRBV28; 8 positions agree with TRBD1. Trimming cost V 5 bases and J 4 bases; bases outside gene matches: 9. The CDR3 contains 16 residues. CDR1 is MDHEN and CDR2 is SYDVKM in the germline V gene. The CDR3 region has the DNA TGTGCCAGCAGTCCTCAGGGGGCGCTGGTCACCGGGGAGCTGTTTTTT. Translated, it gives CASSPQGALVTGELFF.

V is TRBV29-1 and J is TRBJ2-5; 12 nucleotides match TRBD1. The germline gives CDR1 SQVTM, CDR2 ANQGSEA. The trim removed 7 bases at V and 3 bases at J, leaving 6 bases unmatched. This CDR3 spans 14 amino acids. CDR3 nucleotide sequence: TGCAGCGCCGGGGGACAGGGGGCTAAAGAGACCCAGTACTTC. Its translation: CSAGGQGAKETQYF. The variable domain in full, with the rest retrieved from reference TRBV29-1 and TRBJ2-5, is SAVISQKPSRDICQRGTSLTIQCQVDSQVTMMFWYRQQPGQSLTLIATANQGSEATYESGFVIDKFPISRPNLTFSTLTVSNMSPEDSSIYLCSAGGQGAKETQYFGPGTRLLVL.

This clone was detected a few times. V and J are TRBV7-3 and TRBJ2-4; D is undetermined. The CDR3 is 13 residues long. Trimming took off 0 bases at V and 9 bases at J, with 9 bases between the two ends. Looked up from germline, CDR1 is SGHTA and CDR2 is FQGTGA. The CDR3 sequence: CASSLTGDGIQYF. CDR3 nucleotide sequence: TGTGCCAGCAGCTTAACAGGCGACGGCATTCAGTACTTC.

V usage is TRBV19 and J usage is TRBJ2-6; 11 positions agree with TRBD1. Trimming took 7 bases from V and 2 from J; bases not matched to a gene: 7. CDR3 length: 17 amino acids. CDR1 is LNHDA, CDR2 SQIVND, per germline (reference sequence). The CDR3 is CASKGTGGRPGANVLTF. The DNA of the CDR3 is TGTGCCAGTAAAGGGACAGGGGGACGCCCTGGGGCCAACGTCCTGACTTTC. The whole variable domain, filled in from reference TRBV19 and TRBJ2-6, reads DGGITQSPKYLFRKEGQNVTLSCEQNLNHDAMYWYRQDPGQGLRLIYYSQIVNDFQKGDIAEGYSVSREKKESFPLTVTSAQKNPTAFYLCASKGTGGRPGANVLTFGAGSRLTVL.

This chain links TRBV5-1 with TRBJ1-2; D not resolved. The CDR3 is 19 amino acids. Trimming shortened V by 1 base and J by 8 bases, and 30 bases separated the two germline ends. CDR1 and CDR2 (germline): SGHRS, YFSETQ. CDR3 coding DNA: TGCGCCAGCAGCTTGTACGGGAGTTTTACAGAAAACTATTACTCGGGCTACACCTTC. Protein product: CASSLYGSFTENYYSGYTF.